These 18 T cell receptor beta chains originate from one sample sequenced in a study of cytomegalovirus exposure and HLA in healthy donors (dated by TCRdb to 2016 to 2017). Libraries were built with the immunoSEQ multiplex PCR assay. Imported from immuneACCESS, the table was reduced by TCRdb to in-frame sequences with V and J called. These copies leave out some clones; in studies compared against another copy, an unresolved V gene accounts for under half, and the cause of the remainder is not known. The sample includes under 300,000 clones, with 86% observed a single time. 0.9% to 1.1% of the sample is in the top ten clones. The sample taken for sequencing was PBMCs. The receptors come from a woman aged 18-29 years in good health and CMV-seronegative.

This clone was seen once. The chain employs TRBV2 and TRBJ1-2; perhaps TRBD1 as D (6 bases). Germline V gene sequence: CDR1 SNHLY, CDR2 FYNNEI. The CDR3 loop spans 10 amino acids. The DNA of the CDR3 is TGTGAGCGGGGGGGGCGAGGCTACACCTTC. Translation gives CERGGRGYTF.

CDR3 sequence (DNA): TGTGCCAGCAGCTTAGGTGAAGGGGCGGATGAAGCTTTCTTT. Translating it yields CASSLGEGADEAFF. The gene calls are TRBV11-2 and TRBJ1-1, with D possibly TRBD1 on 5 matching bases. Germline CDR1 reads SGHAT; CDR2 reads FQNNGV. V gave up 1 base and J gave up 7 bases, with 13 bases separating them. CDR3 length: 14 residues.

This chain connects TRBV2 to TRBJ2-7; D might be TRBD2 (6 bases). The CDR3 has 14 amino acids. V was trimmed by 3 bases and J by 2 bases, leaving 11 bases between them. The germline gives CDR1 SNHLY, CDR2 FYNNEI. CDR3 sequence (DNA): TGTGCCAGCAGTGAGGAGGGCAGGACCTACGAGCAGTACTTC. The encoded protein is CASSEEGRTYEQYF.

This clone turned up a few times. J is TRBJ1-6 and V is TRBV23-1; D remains unclear. TRBV23-1 is noted as an ORF with a role that remains uncertain. This CDR3 has 12 amino acids. V shed 9 bases and J shed 2 bases, with 5 bases lying between them. For the CDR3, the DNA is TGCGCCAGAACAGCCTATAATTCACCCCTCCACTTT. It specifies CARTAYNSPLHF.

The chain uses TRBV11-2 and TRBJ2-7; D perhaps matches TRBD2 (6 bases). Between the trimmed V and J ends, which lost 5 bases and 0 bases, there was a span of 14 bases. This CDR3 region has 15 residues. Germline-derived CDR1 and CDR2 are SGHAT and FQNNGV. DNA of the CDR3: TGTGCCAGCAGCCCCTTAGTCGGGAGCTCCTACGAGCAGTACTTC. This translates into CASSPLVGSSYEQYF.

The gene calls are TRBV11-2 and TRBJ2-5; no definite D call. Between the trimmed V and J ends, which lost 5 bases and 3 bases, there was a span of 10 bases. The CDR3 is 13 amino acids. CDR1 and CDR2 from the germline V gene are SGHAT and FQNNGV. CDR3 region: CASSHRREETQYF. CDR3 in DNA: TGTGCCAGCAGCCACCGACGGGAAGAGACCCAGTACTTC.

The chain has TRBV12-2 and TRBJ2-1; the table names TRBD2, a call not compared with the DNA. TRBV12-2 is recorded as a pseudogene. This CDR3 has 17 amino acids. The CDR3 DNA reads TGTGCAAGTCGCTCGATTGCGGGGTGGCCCTACGGTAATGAGCAGTTCTTC. It encodes CASRSIAGWPYGNEQFF.

This sequence joins TRBV4-3 and TRBJ1-1; tentative D call: TRBD1 (5 bases). Germline V CDR1 and CDR2: LGHNA, YSLEER. This CDR3 spans 16 amino acids. The ends were cut back, 0 bases at V and 1 base at J, with 12 bases in the middle. CDR3 sequence: CASSQETIGGNTEAFF. The CDR3, as DNA: TGCGCCAGCAGCCAAGAAACGATCGGGGGGAACACTGAAGCTTTCTTT.

V usage is TRBV6-5 and J usage is TRBJ1-2, with TRBD1 matching over 10 bases. Trimming removed 7 bases from V and 4 bases from J; junction bases left unmatched: 9. The CDR3 totals 15 residues. Germline-derived CDR1 and CDR2 are MNHEY and SVGAGI. Written as DNA, the CDR3 is TGTGCCAGCAACCCTTGGGGGGACAGGGGCTATGGCTACACCTTC. Translating gives CASNPWGDRGYGYTF.

The J gene is TRBJ2-5, the V gene TRBV4-3, with 9 positions matching TRBD1. The CDR3 loop spans 17 amino acids. In germline, CDR1 is LGHNA, CDR2 YSLEER. V was pared by 0 bases and J by 5 bases, with 10 bases of the junction left unmatched. The chain's CDR3 is CASSQDGTGRVRETQYF. In DNA form, the CDR3 reads TGCGCCAGCAGCCAAGATGGGACAGGGAGGGTTCGGGAGACCCAGTACTTC.

This chain links TRBV6-5 with TRBJ2-3; 9 positions agree with TRBD1. This CDR3 has 16 residues. Germline V gives CDR1 MNHEY, CDR2 SVGAGI. V shed 4 bases and J 4 bases; nucleotides not matched to a gene: 9. Here the CDR3 DNA reads TGTGCCAGCAGTTTCACCTTTACAGGGGGCGCAGATACGCAGTATTTT. This gives the protein CASSFTFTGGADTQYF.

To note about this clone: Germline is not matched at one junction end, which may reflect a read error. The rearrangement uses TRBV7-9 and TRBJ1-5; unclear D gene. Germline assignment: CDR1 SEHNR and CDR2 FQNEAQ (reference sequence). CDR3 length: 11 amino acids. The CDR3 coding sequence is TGTGCCAGCAGCTTTGGGGAGCCCAAGCATTTT. The encoded protein is CASSFGEPKHF.

The chain joins TRBV5-6 to TRBJ2-1, with 7 bases identical to TRBD2. V dropped 2 bases and J dropped 6; count of bases not matched to a gene: 5. This CDR3 is built from 14 residues. The germline V gene has CDR1 SGHDT and CDR2 YYEEEE. CDR3 loop: CASSFRLAVNEQFF. CDR3 sequence (DNA): TGTGCCAGCAGCTTCCGACTAGCTGTCAATGAGCAGTTCTTC.

The CDR3 DNA is TGTGCCAGTAGTATAATGGCGGGGGCGGCTGAAGCTTTCTTT. Translating it yields CASSIMAGAAEAFF. The rearrangement links TRBV19 to TRBJ1-1; D might be TRBD1 (6 bases). The ends were cut back, 2 bases at V and 6 bases at J, with 13 bases in the middle. CDR3 length: 14 amino acids. Germline assignment: CDR1 LNHDA and CDR2 SQIVND (reference sequence).

The table lists this clone with a few counts. V and J are TRBV19 and TRBJ1-2; D uncertain. Germline assignment: CDR1 LNHDA and CDR2 SQIVND (reference sequence). The V end lost 10 bases, the J end lost 4 bases, and 16 bases lay between the germline ends. The CDR3 runs 13 residues. CDR3 nucleotide sequence: TGTGCCATCAGTGGCGGAGGACTCTATGGCTACACCTTC. Amino acid sequence: CAISGGGLYGYTF.

V is TRBV27 and J is TRBJ1-5; D is possibly TRBD1 (5 bases). V lost 6 bases and J 4 bases, leaving 19 bases between the germline ends. Germline values: CDR1 MNHEY, CDR2 SMNVEV (reference sequence). The CDR3 has 16 residues. The CDR3 loop reads CASRLGGEPWNQPQHF. The CDR3 DNA follows: TGTGCCAGCAGGTTAGGAGGGGAACCATGGAATCAGCCCCAGCATTTT.

The chain's CDR3 is CASSERLAGVTDTQYF. CDR3 in DNA: TGCGCCAGCAGTGAGCGCCTAGCGGGGGTCACAGATACGCAGTATTTT. The chain joins TRBV10-1 to TRBJ2-3; 10 positions agree with TRBD2. The CDR3 loop spans 16 amino acids. CDR1 WNHNN and CDR2 SYGVQD come from the germline V gene (reference sequence). Unmatched junction bases numbered 4, after V lost 2 bases and J lost 2 bases.

The genes are TRBV29-1 and TRBJ2-1; D might be TRBD2 (6 bases). Germline CDR1 is SQVTM and CDR2 is ANQGSEA. Trimming removed 7 bases from V and 7 bases from J, with 17 bases in between. The CDR3 consists of 13 residues. CDR3 amino acids: CSGQGGGRNEQFF. DNA of the CDR3: TGCAGCGGACAAGGAGGTGGGAGGAATGAGCAGTTCTTC.